One T cell receptor beta chain is described in this entry. These data belong to a study of identical twins. In TCRdb, the 5' RACE reads were re-called with MiXCR into one record per CDR3 protein. Seen here are 450,000 or so distinct CDR3 sequences, 24% observed once, and the top ten hold 2.9%. These data also featured in a second study, about T cells expressing NK-cell markers. Turning to that study: The sorts in several experiments were restricted to alpha-beta TCR T cells by an anti-gamma-delta TCR antibody.

Sequenced input: CD4+ T cells sorted from blood. The sequence derives from a young woman in good health.

The CDR3 DNA sequence: TGTGCCAGCAGCTTGGCGGGATACGATTACGAGCAGTACTTC. Translated, it gives CASSLAGYDYEQYF. J is TRBJ2-7 and V is TRBV7-2; TRBD2 is a possible D gene (6 bases). The CDR3 contains 14 residues. V was clipped by 3 bases and J by 4 bases, with 13 bases between them. Looked up from germline, CDR1 is SGHTA and CDR2 is FQGNSA.